The 9 T cell receptor beta chains below come from one sample, sequenced in a study of breast tumors, draining lymph nodes, adjacent tissues. Samples came from axillary lymph nodes draining the breast cancer. TCRdb itself ran the multiplex PCR reads through MiXCR, one entry per CDR3 protein. The sample records nearly 200,000 distinct CDR3 sequences, roughly 31% being singletons. Sequences were obtained from axillary lymph node tissue. The receptors stem from a female donor with breast cancer. Some clones in this sample may be carry-over from other donors' samples.

On this clonotype: Since a much larger clone is just one base distant, this may be a read error. The genes are TRBV6-2 or TRBV6-3 and TRBJ2-3; D uncertain. This CDR3 spans 12 amino acids. V was cut by 6 bases and J by 9 bases, with 13 bases left in between. CDR1 is MNHEY and CDR2 is SVGEGT in the germline V gene. The CDR3 nucleotides read TGTGCCAGCAGCCCAGACTCGGCGACGCAGTATTTT. Translating it yields CASSPDSATQYF.

This clonotype was recorded many times. The rearrangement links TRBV7-9 to TRBJ1-5, with D perhaps TRBD1 (6 bases). Germline V gives CDR1 SEHNR, CDR2 FQNEAQ (reference sequence). The V gene lost 4 bases and the J gene lost 0 bases, with 16 bases spanning the gap. CDR3 size: 17 residues. CDR3 in amino acids: CASSSATGMVSNQPQHF. In DNA, the CDR3 is TGTGCCAGCAGCTCTGCTACAGGGATGGTTAGCAATCAGCCCCAGCATTTT. The variable domain in full, completed from reference TRBV7-9 and TRBJ1-5, reads DTGVSQNPRHKITKRGQNVTFRCDPISEHNRLYWYRQTLGQGPEFLTYFQNEAQLEKSRLLSDRFSAERPKGSFSTLEIQRTEQGDSAMYLCASSSATGMVSNQPQHFGDGTRLSIL.

V usage is TRBV12-3 or TRBV12-4 and J usage is TRBJ2-3; perhaps TRBD2 as D (6 bases). Trimming took off 5 bases at V and 1 base at J, with 13 bases between the two ends. CDR3 length: 15 amino acids. The CDR3 reads CASSTRGLGTDTQYF. In DNA, the CDR3 is TGTGCCAGCAGTACGCGGGGCCTGGGCACAGATACGCAGTATTTT.

Many counts were recorded for this clonotype. The chain carries TRBV7-2 and TRBJ1-5, with 8 bases lining up with TRBD1. J was trimmed by 3 bases and V by 6 bases; bases with no gene match: 7. The germline V gene encodes CDR1 SGHTA and CDR2 FQGNSA. The CDR3 has 15 amino acids. The CDR3, as DNA: TGTGCCAGCAGTTCCAGGGGGCAGGTCAATCAGCCCCAGCATTTT. Encoded protein: CASSSRGQVNQPQHF.

Of note for this clonotype: The junction departs from germline at one end; a sequencing error may be responsible. The gene calls are TRBV2 and TRBJ2-1, with D tentatively TRBD2 (7 bases). The CDR3 is made up of 14 amino acids. Germline CDR1 SNHLY, CDR2 FYNNEI. Written as DNA, the CDR3 is TGTGCCAGCAATGAACGTGGGGGGGCAGATACGCAGTTCTTC. Its translation is CASNERGGADTQFF.

This clonotype was observed at least ten times. The chain recombines TRBV5-1 with TRBJ1-2; D not certain. Per the germline V gene, CDR1 is SGHRS and CDR2 is YFSETQ. Trimming left V 1 base short and J 1 base short, with 8 bases between. CDR3 length: 14 residues. CDR3 protein: CASSLLGFNYGYTF. The DNA of the CDR3 is TGCGCCAGCAGCTTGTTAGGGTTTAACTATGGCTACACCTTC.

The chain combines TRBV20-1 with TRBJ1-5, with 11 positions matching TRBD1. V lost 6 bases and J lost 3; bases outside the gene matches: 10. Germline assignment: CDR1 DFQATT and CDR2 SNEGSKA (reference sequence). The CDR3 runs to 16 residues. The CDR3 DNA is TGCAGTGCCCGGACAGGGGGCTTAAGAACCAATCAGCCCCAGCATTTT. Protein product: CSARTGGLRTNQPQHF.

This clonotype occurred many times. The chain uses TRBV5-4 and TRBJ2-3; TRBD2 aligns across 10 bases. With V trimmed by 4 bases and J by 2 bases, 4 bases remained unmatched. The CDR3 runs to 15 residues. CDR1 is SGHNT, CDR2 YYREEE, per germline (reference sequence). CDR3 bases: TGTGCCAGCAGCGCCGGGACTAGCGACACAGATACGCAGTATTTT. This gives the protein CASSAGTSDTDTQYF.

This clonotype occurred many times. The rearrangement joins TRBV6-5 to TRBJ1-3; maybe TRBD1 (6 bases). The CDR3 loop spans 16 amino acids. CDR1 and CDR2 (germline): MNHEY, SVGAGI. Trimming pared 0 bases from V and 0 bases from J, leaving 9 bases between. The CDR3 loop reads CASSYSLQGSGNTIYF. The DNA for the CDR3 is TGTGCCAGCAGTTACTCTTTACAGGGCTCTGGAAACACCATATATTTT.